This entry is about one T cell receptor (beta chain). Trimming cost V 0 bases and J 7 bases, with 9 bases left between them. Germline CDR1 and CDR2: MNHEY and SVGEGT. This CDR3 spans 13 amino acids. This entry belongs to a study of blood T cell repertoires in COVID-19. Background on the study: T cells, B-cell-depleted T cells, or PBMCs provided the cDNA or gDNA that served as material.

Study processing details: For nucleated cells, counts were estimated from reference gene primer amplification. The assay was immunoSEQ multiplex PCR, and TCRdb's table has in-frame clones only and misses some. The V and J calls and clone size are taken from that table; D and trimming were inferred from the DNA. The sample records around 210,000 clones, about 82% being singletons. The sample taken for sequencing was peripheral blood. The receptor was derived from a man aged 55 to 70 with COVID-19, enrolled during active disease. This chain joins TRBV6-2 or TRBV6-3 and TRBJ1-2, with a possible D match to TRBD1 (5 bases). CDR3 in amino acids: CASSYSSGIGYTF. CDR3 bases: TGTGCCAGCAGTTACTCGTCAGGGATTGGCTACACCTTC.